These 32 T cell receptor beta chains were sequenced from one sample in a study of cytomegalovirus exposure and HLA in healthy donors. PCR amplification relied on 60 Vbeta primers (plus 13 Jbeta primers). Method: immunoSEQ multiplex PCR; TCRdb's copy keeps in-frame clones and lacks some. The data show around 190,000 clones, with around 75% seen just once and 2.5% to 3% held by the top ten. Sequencing was done on a sample of PBMCs. All receptors come from a female donor in good health and CMV-seronegative.

The chain employs TRBV7-2 and TRBJ2-2, with 8 nucleotides matching TRBD1. This CDR3 is built from 15 residues. V trimming: 5 bases; J trimming: 6 bases; junction bases outside the gene matches: 8. Looked up from germline, CDR1 is SGHTA and CDR2 is FQGNSA. CDR3: CASSRQGKVSGELFF. CDR3 coding DNA: TGTGCCAGCAGCAGACAGGGGAAAGTCTCCGGGGAGCTGTTTTTT. The complete variable domain, with remaining parts taken from reference TRBV7-2 and TRBJ2-2, reads GAGVSQSPSNKVTEKGKDVELRCDPISGHTALYWYRQSLGQGLEFLIYFQGNSAPDKSGLPSDRFSAERTGGSVSTLTIQRTQQEDSAVYLCASSRQGKVSGELFFGEGSRLTVL.

The rearrangement uses TRBV15 and TRBJ2-7; D might be TRBD1 (6 bases). CDR3 length: 14 residues. Trimming pared 5 bases from V and 0 bases from J, leaving 11 bases between. The V gene's germline CDR1 is LNHNV and CDR2 YYDKDF (reference sequence). The CDR3 sequence is CATSGQPHSYEQYF. For the CDR3, the DNA is TGTGCCACCAGCGGACAGCCTCACTCCTACGAGCAGTACTTC.

This chain uses TRBV19 with TRBJ1-2; 8 positions match TRBD1. This CDR3 is built from 12 residues. Unmatched junction bases numbered 0, after V lost 4 bases and J lost 5 bases. Germline CDR1 reads LNHDA; CDR2 reads SQIVND (reference sequence). CDR3 residues: CASSRQGYGYTF. CDR3 in DNA: TGTGCCAGTAGTAGACAGGGGTATGGCTACACCTTC.

The rearrangement uses TRBV2 and TRBJ1-2, with a tentative D call TRBD1 (6 bases). The germline V gene has CDR1 SNHLY and CDR2 FYNNEI. The CDR3 consists of 15 residues. Trimming shortened V by 3 bases and J by 3 bases, and 14 bases separated the two germline ends. The CDR3, as DNA: TGTGCCAGCAGTGACGTGGGGGCAGGAGACTATGGCTACACCTTC. It codes for CASSDVGAGDYGYTF. The whole variable domain, remainder taken from reference TRBV2 and TRBJ1-2, is EPEVTQTPSHQVTQMGQEVILRCVPISNHLYFYWYRQILGQKVEFLVSFYNNEISEKSEIFDDQFSVERPDGSNFTLKIRSTKLEDSAMYFCASSDVGAGDYGYTFGSGTRLTVV.

This clone was detected only once. The rearrangement joins TRBV19 to TRBJ1-1; D not resolved. The CDR3 has 13 amino acids. The germline V and J ends were trimmed by 2 bases and 1 base, with 5 bases remaining between them. CDR1 is LNHDA, CDR2 SQIVND, per germline (reference sequence). CDR3 coding DNA: TGTGCCAGTAGTATAAGAGAGAACACTGAAGCTTTCTTT. Its translation: CASSIRENTEAFF. Using reference TRBV19 and TRBJ1-1 for the parts outside the CDR3, the full variable domain is DGGITQSPKYLFRKEGQNVTLSCEQNLNHDAMYWYRQDPGQGLRLIYYSQIVNDFQKGDIAEGYSVSREKKESFPLTVTSAQKNPTAFYLCASSIRENTEAFFGQGTRLTVV.

Worth noting for this clone: A read error may produce the germline difference seen at one junction end. The CDR3 sequence: CASSPRTGKLPITAF. The CDR3 coding sequence is TGTGCCAGCAGCCCTCGGACAGGGAAATTGCCTATAACCGCCTTC. The gene calls are TRBV7-9 and TRBJ1-2, with TRBD1 matching 8 bases. Germline lookup yields CDR1 SEHNR and CDR2 FQNEAQ (reference sequence). CDR3 length equals 15 residues. The full variable domain, with the rest looked up from reference TRBV7-9 and TRBJ1-2, is DTGVSQNPRHKITKRGQNVTFRCDPISEHNRLYWYRQTLGQGPEFLTYFQNEAQLEKSRLLSDRFSAERPKGSFSTLEIQRTEQGDSAMYLCASSPRTGKLPITAFGSGTRLTVV.

The chain carries TRBV15 and TRBJ2-3; D gene ambiguous. V was pared by 5 bases and J by 5 bases, with 5 bases between. The CDR3 is 11 amino acids. Germline CDR1 is LNHNV and CDR2 is YYDKDF (reference sequence). CDR3 nucleotide sequence: TGTGCCACCAGCGTACTAGATACGCAGTATTTT. Translated, it gives CATSVLDTQYF.

This chain connects TRBV27 to TRBJ1-1; D gene ambiguous. Germline CDR1 and CDR2: MNHEY and SMNVEV (reference sequence). The CDR3 totals 14 residues. V dropped 3 bases and J dropped 1 base, with 9 bases sitting between them. CDR3 sequence (DNA): TGTGCCAGCAGTTTGTTGGCAGGGAACACTGAAGCTTTCTTT. This codes for CASSLLAGNTEAFF.

The chain links TRBV30 to TRBJ2-7; maybe TRBD1 (5 bases). This CDR3 has 16 amino acids. Germline loops: CDR1 GTSNPN, CDR2 SVGIG (reference sequence). V dropped 3 bases and J dropped 6 bases, with 24 bases sitting between them. Here the CDR3 DNA reads TGTGCCTGGAGACCCGCTGGGGCAGTCTTTCTCCGCGAGCAGTACTTC. Its protein product is CAWRPAGAVFLREQYF.

V is TRBV28 and J is TRBJ2-7, with TRBD2 matching 11 bases. CDR3 size: 16 residues. Germline CDR1 reads MDHEN; CDR2 reads SYDVKM. V was clipped by 6 bases and J by 0 bases; unmatched bases: 7. In DNA form, the CDR3 reads TGTGCCAGCAGACTAGCGGGAGATCTCCCCTCCTACGAGCAGTACTTC. Translating it yields CASRLAGDLPSYEQYF.

The rearrangement joins TRBV25-1 to TRBJ2-1; D is uncertain. V lost 2 bases to trimming and J lost 8 bases, with 16 bases between them. This CDR3 comprises 15 residues. CDR1 is MGHDK, CDR2 SYGVNS, per germline. In nucleotides, the CDR3 is TGTGCCAGCAGTGAAGACTCCGACTCCGGATATGAGCAGTTCTTC. Translation: CASSEDSDSGYEQFF.

V is TRBV14 and J is TRBJ2-2; D gene unclear. This CDR3 is 13 amino acids long. Germline lookup yields CDR1 SGHDN and CDR2 FVKESK. Trimming cost V 3 bases and J 5 bases, with 7 bases left between them. CDR3 protein: CASSQFLTGELFF. The CDR3 nucleotides are TGTGCCAGCAGCCAGTTCCTAACCGGGGAGCTGTTTTTT.

The gene calls are TRBV12-5 and TRBJ2-3; 8 bases are shared with TRBD1. Germline CDR1 is LGHNT and CDR2 is FRNRAP. CDR3 length: 16 residues. The ends lost 3 bases at V and 6 bases at J; junction bases unmatched: 11. CDR3 sequence: CASGLPRDRTFDTQYF. The CDR3 DNA is TGTGCTAGTGGTTTACCCCGGGACAGGACGTTCGATACGCAGTATTTT.

This clone was seen a single time. The rearrangement joins TRBV5-1 to TRBJ2-3; a possible D gene is TRBD2 (5 bases). Per the germline V gene, CDR1 is SGHRS and CDR2 is YFSETQ. The CDR3 length is 15 residues. V was pared by 6 bases and J by 3 bases, with 17 bases between. The CDR3 reads CASNQGGIRTDTQYF. CDR3 nucleotide sequence: TGCGCCAGCAACCAAGGAGGTATTAGGACAGATACGCAGTATTTT. The full variable domain, with the rest looked up from reference TRBV5-1 and TRBJ2-3, is KAGVTQTPRYLIKTRGQQVTLSCSPISGHRSVSWYQQTPGQGLQFLFEYFSETQRNKGNFPGRFSGRQFSNSRSEMNVSTLELGDSALYLCASNQGGIRTDTQYFGPGTRLTVL.

The chain is built from TRBV12-5 and TRBJ2-1; D is perhaps TRBD2 (7 bases). The CDR3 length is 17 residues. The V and J ends lost 0 bases and 12 bases respectively, with 24 bases between them. In germline, CDR1 is LGHNT, CDR2 FRNRAP. DNA of the CDR3: TGTGCTAGTGGTTTGGTACGGTCGAGGGAGGGGGTCGTCGGGCAGTTCTTC. Its protein product is CASGLVRSREGVVGQFF.

V is TRBV12-5 and J is TRBJ2-7; tentative D call: TRBD2 (5 bases). This CDR3 spans 13 amino acids. The germline V gene encodes CDR1 LGHNT and CDR2 FRNRAP. Trimming shortened V by 2 bases and J by 7 bases, and 12 bases separated the two germline ends. The CDR3 reads CASGLPPPGEQYF. As DNA, the CDR3 is TGTGCTAGTGGTTTGCCCCCCCCGGGGGAGCAGTACTTC.

J is TRBJ2-3 and V is TRBV5-1; TRBD1 matches 8 bases. This CDR3 has 15 amino acids. Germline V CDR1 and CDR2: SGHRS, YFSETQ. Trimming took 4 bases from V and 2 from J; bases not matched to a gene: 6. CDR3 residues: CASSQGQGLTDTQYF. The CDR3 region has the DNA TGCGCCAGCAGCCAAGGACAGGGACTCACAGATACGCAGTATTTT.

About this clone itself: Other DNA sequences from this sample encode an identical CDR3 as well. This chain links TRBV27 with TRBJ2-1, with 11 bases lining up with TRBD2. The germline V gene encodes CDR1 MNHEY and CDR2 SMNVEV (reference sequence). The CDR3 is made up of 15 amino acids. Unmatched junction bases numbered 6, after V lost 6 bases and J lost 5 bases. The CDR3 DNA sequence: TGTGCCAGCAGCCCCGGGACTAGCGGCAACAATGAGCAGTTCTTC. Amino acids: CASSPGTSGNNEQFF.

This chain joins TRBV6-1 and TRBJ2-7, with 8 bases aligning to TRBD2. In germline, CDR1 is MNHNS, CDR2 SASEGT. The CDR3 totals 14 residues. J lost 1 base, V lost 4 bases, and 3 bases had no gene match. The CDR3 is CASSATSGSYEQYF. In DNA form, the CDR3 reads TGTGCCAGCAGTGCTACTAGCGGTTCCTACGAGCAGTACTTC.

As DNA, the CDR3 is TGTGCCAGCAGTGCCCGGGGACAGGGGTACACCGGGGAGCTGTTTTTT. Protein product: CASSARGQGYTGELFF. This chain joins TRBV28 and TRBJ2-2, with 10 bases matching TRBD1. Germline V gene sequence: CDR1 MDHEN, CDR2 SYDVKM. The trim removed 5 bases at V and 3 bases at J, leaving 6 bases unmatched. This CDR3 region has 16 residues. The variable domain in full, with the rest retrieved from reference TRBV28 and TRBJ2-2, is DVKVTQSSRYLVKRTGEKVFLECVQDMDHENMFWYRQDPGLGLRLIYFSYDVKMKEKGDIPEGYSVSREKKERFSLILESASTNQTSMYLCASSARGQGYTGELFFGEGSRLTVL.

The CDR3 here is CASSPLSHTGELFF. In DNA form, the CDR3 reads TGCGCCAGCAGCCCCCTAAGTCACACCGGGGAGCTGTTTTTT. The chain couples TRBV5-1 to TRBJ2-2; D is unresolved. Trimming cost V 4 bases and J 3 bases, with 10 bases left between them. The CDR3 extends over 14 amino acids. In germline, CDR1 is SGHRS, CDR2 YFSETQ.

V gene TRBV7-6 combines with J gene TRBJ2-5; 7 bases are shared with TRBD1. CDR1 and CDR2 from the germline V gene are SGHVS and FNYEAQ. V shed 5 bases, J shed 2 bases, and the junction held 11 bases outside the gene matches. This CDR3 is 16 amino acids long. The CDR3 is CASSLRQGWRQETQYF. The CDR3 coding sequence is TGTGCCAGCAGCCTAAGACAGGGATGGAGACAAGAGACCCAGTACTTC.

This clone was seen only a few times. The chain couples TRBV6-5 to TRBJ2-1; TRBD1 agrees at 9 bases. The CDR3 covers 14 residues. The germline CDR1 and CDR2 sequences are MNHEY and SVGAGI. The trim removed 4 bases at V and 5 bases at J, leaving 3 bases unmatched. This CDR3 reads CASSLWTGDNEQFF. CDR3 sequence (DNA): TGTGCCAGCAGTTTATGGACAGGGGACAATGAGCAGTTCTTC.

The rearrangement links TRBV18 to TRBJ2-5, with a weak D call TRBD1 (6 bases). From germline, CDR1 is KGHSH and CDR2 LQKENI. The CDR3 is 14 residues long. Trimming stripped 1 base from V and 5 bases from J, with 11 bases between. The CDR3 DNA follows: TGTGCCAGCTCACCACGGGACAACGGGGAGACCCAGTACTTC. It is translated as CASSPRDNGETQYF. The entire variable domain, with the rest obtained from reference TRBV18 and TRBJ2-5, is as follows: NAGVMQNPRHLVRRRGQEARLRCSPMKGHSHVYWYRQLPEEGLKFMVYLQKENIIDESGMPKERFSAEFPKEGPSILRIQQVVRGDSAAYFCASSPRDNGETQYFGPGTRLLVL.

This chain links TRBV5-6 with TRBJ1-2; D is undetermined. Deletions cut 4 bases from V and 1 base from J, with 8 bases between. Per germline, CDR1 SGHDT and CDR2 YYEEEE. This CDR3 is 13 amino acids long. For the CDR3, the DNA is TGTGCCAGCAGCAACACAGATAACTATGGCTACACCTTC. It encodes CASSNTDNYGYTF.

The J gene is TRBJ1-5, the V gene TRBV7-3; 7 bases match TRBD1. CDR3 length: 13 amino acids. After removal of 5 bases from V and 6 bases from J, the junction contained 4 bases not matched to a gene. CDR1 SGHTA and CDR2 FQGTGA come from the germline V gene. The CDR3 region is CASSPQGGQPQHF. CDR3 DNA: TGTGCCAGCAGCCCTCAGGGGGGTCAGCCCCAGCATTTT.

This clone was detected a few times. Sequence at one end of the junction differs from germline and may be a read error. The chain is built from TRBV7-9 and TRBJ1-5, with D possibly TRBD1 on 5 matching bases. This CDR3 spans 17 amino acids. CDR1 is SEHNR, CDR2 FQNEAQ, per germline (reference sequence). CDR3 nucleotides: TGTTCCAGCAGCTTAGATGGTGAGACAGTAGATAATCAGCCCCAGCATTTT. Amino acid sequence: CSSSLDGETVDNQPQHF.

V usage is TRBV11-2 and J usage is TRBJ2-1, with D hard to call. Germline V CDR1 and CDR2: SGHAT, FQNNGV. The CDR3 has 12 amino acids. V was shortened by 6 bases and J by 3 bases, with 6 bases between the two germline ends. CDR3 protein: CASSPNYNEQFF. CDR3 sequence (DNA): TGTGCCAGCAGTCCAAACTACAATGAGCAGTTCTTC.

This clone has just a few counts. The rearrangement joins TRBV5-1 to TRBJ1-2; 8 nucleotides agree with TRBD1. The trim removed 0 bases at V and 9 bases at J, leaving 13 bases unmatched. The CDR3 spans 16 residues. CDR1 is SGHRS and CDR2 is YFSETQ in the germline V gene. The CDR3 sequence is CASSLDAGTGVLSYTF. The CDR3 DNA sequence: TGCGCCAGCAGCTTGGATGCGGGGACAGGCGTGCTAAGCTACACCTTC.

This chain uses TRBV9 with TRBJ2-3, with TRBD2 identical over 12 bases. Trimming removed 4 bases from V and 2 bases from J; junction bases left unmatched: 14. The CDR3 covers 19 residues. Germline CDR1 reads SGDLS; CDR2 reads YYNGEE. The CDR3 sequence is CASSKAALTSGGHTDTQYF. The CDR3 DNA reads TGTGCCAGCAGCAAAGCCGCCCTGACTAGCGGGGGACACACAGATACGCAGTATTTT.

The rearrangement links TRBV15 to TRBJ2-1; TRBD1 matches at 7 bases. This CDR3 spans 14 amino acids. J was trimmed by 7 bases and V by 1 base; bases with no gene match: 4. The germline CDR1 and CDR2 sequences are LNHNV and YYDKDF (reference sequence). The CDR3 DNA reads TGTGCCACCAGCAGAGTAGACAGGGCTAATGAGCAGTTCTTC. Protein: CATSRVDRANEQFF.

In this sample, this clone turned up a few times. The genes are TRBV6-1 and TRBJ2-2; TRBD1 aligns across 8 bases. Per the germline V gene, CDR1 is MNHNS and CDR2 is SASEGT. The CDR3 runs 15 residues. The V gene end was trimmed by 6 bases and the J gene end by 5 bases; junction bases not matched to a gene: 8. The CDR3 reads CASRRDRSSTGELFF. The CDR3 DNA follows: TGTGCCAGCAGACGGGACAGGTCGTCGACCGGGGAGCTGTTTTTT.